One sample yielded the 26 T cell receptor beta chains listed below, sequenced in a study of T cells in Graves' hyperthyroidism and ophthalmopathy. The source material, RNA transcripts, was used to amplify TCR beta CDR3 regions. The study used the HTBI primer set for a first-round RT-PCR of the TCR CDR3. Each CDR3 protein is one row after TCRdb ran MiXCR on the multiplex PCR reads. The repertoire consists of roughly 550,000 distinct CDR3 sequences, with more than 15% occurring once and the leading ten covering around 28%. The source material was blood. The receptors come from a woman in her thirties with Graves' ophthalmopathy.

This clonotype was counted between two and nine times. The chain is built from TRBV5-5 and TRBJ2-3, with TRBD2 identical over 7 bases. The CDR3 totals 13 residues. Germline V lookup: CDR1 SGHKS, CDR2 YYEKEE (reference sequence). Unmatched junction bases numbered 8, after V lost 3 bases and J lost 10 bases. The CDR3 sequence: CASSWRTSDSQYF. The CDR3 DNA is TGTGCCAGCAGCTGGAGAACTAGCGATTCGCAGTATTTT.

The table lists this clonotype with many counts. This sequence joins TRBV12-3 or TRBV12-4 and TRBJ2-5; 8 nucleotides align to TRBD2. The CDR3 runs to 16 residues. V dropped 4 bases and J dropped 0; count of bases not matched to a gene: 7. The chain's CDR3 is CASSSTSGVYQETQYF. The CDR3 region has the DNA TGTGCCAGCAGTTCTACTAGCGGAGTATACCAAGAGACCCAGTACTTC.

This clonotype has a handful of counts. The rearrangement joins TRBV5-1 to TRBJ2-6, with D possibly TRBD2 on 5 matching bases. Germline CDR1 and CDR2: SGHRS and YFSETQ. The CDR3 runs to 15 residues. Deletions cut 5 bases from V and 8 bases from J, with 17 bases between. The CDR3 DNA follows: TGCGCCAGCAGGAGTAATTGGCGGGCCCCCAACGTCCTGACTTTC. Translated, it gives CASRSNWRAPNVLTF.

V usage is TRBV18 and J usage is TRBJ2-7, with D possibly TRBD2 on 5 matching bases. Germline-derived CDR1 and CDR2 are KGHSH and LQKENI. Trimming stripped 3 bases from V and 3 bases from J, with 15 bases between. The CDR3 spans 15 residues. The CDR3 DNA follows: TGTGCCAGCTCACCTAGCGACCTTCAGTACTACGAGCAGTACTTC. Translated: CASSPSDLQYYEQYF.

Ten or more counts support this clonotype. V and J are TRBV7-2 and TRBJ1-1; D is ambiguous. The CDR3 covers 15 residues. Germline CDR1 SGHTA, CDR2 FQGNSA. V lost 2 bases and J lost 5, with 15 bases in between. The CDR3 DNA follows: TGTGCCAGCAGCTTACTCTCAGGAGGGATTACTGAAGCTTTCTTT. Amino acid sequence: CASSLLSGGITEAFF. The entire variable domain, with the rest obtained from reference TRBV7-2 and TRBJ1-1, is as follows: GAGVSQSPSNKVTEKGKDVELRCDPISGHTALYWYRQSLGQGLEFLIYFQGNSAPDKSGLPSDRFSAERTGGSVSTLTIQRTQQEDSAVYLCASSLLSGGITEAFFGQGTRLTVV.

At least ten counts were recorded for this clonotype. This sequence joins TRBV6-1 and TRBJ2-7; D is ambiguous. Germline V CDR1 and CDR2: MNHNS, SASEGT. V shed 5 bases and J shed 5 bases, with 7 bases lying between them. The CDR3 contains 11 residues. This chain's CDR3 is CASSPHDEQYF. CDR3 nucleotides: TGTGCCAGCAGTCCCCACGACGAGCAGTACTTC.

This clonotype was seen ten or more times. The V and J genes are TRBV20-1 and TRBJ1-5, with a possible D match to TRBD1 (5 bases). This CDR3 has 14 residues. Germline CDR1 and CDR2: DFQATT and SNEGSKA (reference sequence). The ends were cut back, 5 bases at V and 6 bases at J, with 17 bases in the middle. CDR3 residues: CSASTPGLGQPQHF. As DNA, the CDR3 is TGCAGTGCTTCTACACCAGGGTTAGGTCAGCCCCAGCATTTT.

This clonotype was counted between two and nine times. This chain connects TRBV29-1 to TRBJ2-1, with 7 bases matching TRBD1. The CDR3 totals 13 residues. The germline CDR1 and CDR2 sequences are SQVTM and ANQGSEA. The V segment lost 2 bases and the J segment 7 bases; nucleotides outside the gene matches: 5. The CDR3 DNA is TGCAGCGTTGAAAGGGGGCTGGCAAATGAGCAGTTCTTC. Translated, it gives CSVERGLANEQFF.

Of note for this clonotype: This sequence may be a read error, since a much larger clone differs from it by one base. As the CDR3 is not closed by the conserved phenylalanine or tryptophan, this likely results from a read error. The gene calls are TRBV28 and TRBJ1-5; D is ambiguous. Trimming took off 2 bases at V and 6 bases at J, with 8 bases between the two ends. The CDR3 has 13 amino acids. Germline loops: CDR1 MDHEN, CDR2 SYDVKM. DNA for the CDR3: TGTGCCAGCAGTTTAACGGGTATTCAGCCCCAGCATCTT. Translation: CASSLTGIQPQHL.

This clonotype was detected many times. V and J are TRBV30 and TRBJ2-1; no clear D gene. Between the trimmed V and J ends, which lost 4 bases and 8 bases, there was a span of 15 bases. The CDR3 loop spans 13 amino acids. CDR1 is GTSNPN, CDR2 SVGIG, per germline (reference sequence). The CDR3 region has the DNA TGTGCCTGGAACCGGGCGTATATGGATGAGCAGTTCTTC. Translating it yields CAWNRAYMDEQFF. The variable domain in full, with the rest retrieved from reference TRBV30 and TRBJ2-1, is SQTIHQWPATLVQPVGSPLSLECTVEGTSNPNLYWYRQAAGRGLQLLFYSVGIGQISSEVPQNLSASRPQDRQFILSSKKLLLSDSGFYLCAWNRAYMDEQFFGPGTRLTVL.

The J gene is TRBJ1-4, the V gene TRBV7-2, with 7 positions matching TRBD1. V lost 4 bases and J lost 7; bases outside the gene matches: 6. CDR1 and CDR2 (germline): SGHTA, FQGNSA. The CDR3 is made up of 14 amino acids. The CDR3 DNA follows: TGTGCCAGCAGCTCGGACAGGCGGACTGAAAAACTGTTTTTT. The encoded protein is CASSSDRRTEKLFF.

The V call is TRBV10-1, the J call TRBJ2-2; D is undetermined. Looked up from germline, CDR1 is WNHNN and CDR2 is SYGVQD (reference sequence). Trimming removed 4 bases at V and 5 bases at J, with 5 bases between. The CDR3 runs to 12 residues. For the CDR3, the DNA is TGCGCCAGCAGTGGGGAAACCGGGGAGCTGTTTTTT. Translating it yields CASSGETGELFF.

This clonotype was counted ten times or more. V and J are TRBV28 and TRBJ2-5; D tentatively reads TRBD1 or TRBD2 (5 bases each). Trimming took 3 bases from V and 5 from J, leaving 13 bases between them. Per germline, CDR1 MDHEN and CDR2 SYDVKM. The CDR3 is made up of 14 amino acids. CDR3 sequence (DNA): TGTGCCAGCAGTTTTGTGGGAGAGGGGGAGACCCAGTACTTC. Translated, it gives CASSFVGEGETQYF.

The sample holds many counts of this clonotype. The CDR3 coding sequence is TGCAGTGCTAGGCCGGGACTAGCTAGCACAGATACGCAGTATTTT. Protein: CSARPGLASTDTQYF. The J gene is TRBJ2-3, the V gene TRBV20-1, with 9 nucleotides matching TRBD2. The CDR3 spans 15 residues. Germline CDR1 DFQATT, CDR2 SNEGSKA (reference sequence). The trim removed 3 bases at V and 0 bases at J, leaving 4 bases unmatched.

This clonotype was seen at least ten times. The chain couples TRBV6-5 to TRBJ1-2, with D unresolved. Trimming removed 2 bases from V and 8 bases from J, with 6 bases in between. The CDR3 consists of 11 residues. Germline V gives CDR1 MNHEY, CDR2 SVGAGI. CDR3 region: CASSYPGGYTF. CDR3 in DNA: TGTGCCAGCAGTTACCCGGGGGGCTACACCTTC.

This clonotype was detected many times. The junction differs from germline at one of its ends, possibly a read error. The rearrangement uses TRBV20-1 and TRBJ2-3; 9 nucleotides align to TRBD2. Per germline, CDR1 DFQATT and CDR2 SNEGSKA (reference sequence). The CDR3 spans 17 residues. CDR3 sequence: CSAMEEGLAFTTDTRYF. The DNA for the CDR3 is TGCAGTGCCATGGAAGAGGGACTAGCTTTCACCACAGATACGCGGTATTTT.

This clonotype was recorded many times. The CDR3 loop reads CASSFGGRRTDTQYF. CDR3 nucleotides: TGTGCCAGCAGTTTTGGCGGGAGACGTACAGATACGCAGTATTTT. The V gene is TRBV27, the J gene TRBJ2-3; TRBD2 matches at 7 bases. J was trimmed by 3 bases and V by 3 bases; bases with no gene match: 6. CDR1 MNHEY and CDR2 SMNVEV come from the germline V gene (reference sequence). CDR3 length: 15 amino acids.

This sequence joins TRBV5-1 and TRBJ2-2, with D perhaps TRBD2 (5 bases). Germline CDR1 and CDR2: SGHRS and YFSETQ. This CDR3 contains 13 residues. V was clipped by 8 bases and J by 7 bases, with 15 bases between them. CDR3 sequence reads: CASSEVKGGELFF. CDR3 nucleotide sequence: TGCGCCAGTAGCGAGGTTAAAGGCGGGGAGCTGTTTTTT.

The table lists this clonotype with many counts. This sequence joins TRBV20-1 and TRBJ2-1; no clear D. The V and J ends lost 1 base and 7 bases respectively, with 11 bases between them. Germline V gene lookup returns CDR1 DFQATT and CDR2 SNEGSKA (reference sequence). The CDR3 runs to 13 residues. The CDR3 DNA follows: TGCAGTGCTAGAGGTGGAGTGGGGAATGAGCAGTTCTTC. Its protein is CSARGGVGNEQFF.

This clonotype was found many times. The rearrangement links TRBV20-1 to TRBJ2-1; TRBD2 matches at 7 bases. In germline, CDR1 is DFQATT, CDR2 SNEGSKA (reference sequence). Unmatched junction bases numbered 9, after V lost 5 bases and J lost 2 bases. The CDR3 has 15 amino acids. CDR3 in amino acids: CSARAGSFPYNEQFF. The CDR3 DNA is TGCAGTGCTCGAGCGGGAAGCTTTCCCTACAATGAGCAGTTCTTC.

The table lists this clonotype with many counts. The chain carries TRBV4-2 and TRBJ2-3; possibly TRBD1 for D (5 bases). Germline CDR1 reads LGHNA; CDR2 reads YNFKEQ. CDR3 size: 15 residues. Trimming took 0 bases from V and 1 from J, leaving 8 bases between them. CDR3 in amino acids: CASSQEPGRTDTQYF. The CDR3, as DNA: TGTGCCAGCAGCCAAGAACCAGGGCGCACAGATACGCAGTATTTT.

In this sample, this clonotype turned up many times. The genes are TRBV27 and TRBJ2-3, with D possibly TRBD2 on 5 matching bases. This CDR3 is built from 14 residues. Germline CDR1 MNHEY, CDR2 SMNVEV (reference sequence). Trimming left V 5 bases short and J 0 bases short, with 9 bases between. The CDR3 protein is CASSDAGSTDTQYF. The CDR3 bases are TGTGCCAGCAGTGATGCGGGTAGCACAGATACGCAGTATTTT.

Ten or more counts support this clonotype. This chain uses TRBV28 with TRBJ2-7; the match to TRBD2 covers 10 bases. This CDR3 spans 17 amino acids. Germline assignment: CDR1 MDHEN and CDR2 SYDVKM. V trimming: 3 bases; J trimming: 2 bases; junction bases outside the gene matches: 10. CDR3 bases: TGTGCCAGCAGTTTTCCGCTCGGACTAGCGGAAGCCTACGAGCAGTACTTC. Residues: CASSFPLGLAEAYEQYF.

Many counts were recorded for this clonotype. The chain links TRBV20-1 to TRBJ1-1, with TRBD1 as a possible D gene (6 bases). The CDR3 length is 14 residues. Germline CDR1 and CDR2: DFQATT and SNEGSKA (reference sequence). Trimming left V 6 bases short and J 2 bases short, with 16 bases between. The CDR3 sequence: CSASIPGENTEAFF. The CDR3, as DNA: TGCAGTGCCAGTATACCAGGGGAAAACACTGAAGCTTTCTTT.

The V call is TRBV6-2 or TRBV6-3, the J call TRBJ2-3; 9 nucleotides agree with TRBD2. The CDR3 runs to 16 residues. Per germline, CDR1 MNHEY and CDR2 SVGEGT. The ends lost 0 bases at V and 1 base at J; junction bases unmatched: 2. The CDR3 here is CASSYSAGGCTDTQYF. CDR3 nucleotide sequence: TGTGCCAGCAGTTACTCCGCGGGAGGGTGCACAGATACGCAGTATTTT.

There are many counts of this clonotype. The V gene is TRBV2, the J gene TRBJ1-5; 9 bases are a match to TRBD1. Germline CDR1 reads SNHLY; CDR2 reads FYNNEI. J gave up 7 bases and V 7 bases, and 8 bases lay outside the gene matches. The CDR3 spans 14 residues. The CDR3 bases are TGTGCCAGCACTACAGGGGGCCTTCAGCAGCCCCAGCATTTT. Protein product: CASTTGGLQQPQHF.